Listed here are 12 T cell receptor beta chains from one sample, sequenced in a study of blood T cell repertoires in COVID-19. Only in-frame clones appear in the TCRdb table, and some are missing; sequencing was by immunoSEQ multiplex PCR. The table records 90,000 to 140,000 clones, about 86% of them present only once. The sequencing input was peripheral blood. All receptors come from a man at least 80 years old with acute or convalescent COVID-19.

This chain connects TRBV6-5 to TRBJ2-1; 8 bases align to TRBD2. The germline V gene has CDR1 MNHEY and CDR2 SVGAGI. The CDR3 covers 14 residues. The trim removed 11 bases at V and 0 bases at J, leaving 6 bases unmatched. CDR3 residues: CASAGGFSYNEQFF. The CDR3 bases are TGTGCCTCGGCGGGAGGATTCTCCTACAATGAGCAGTTCTTC.

The chain couples TRBV5-1 to TRBJ2-3; no clear D. V was shortened by 0 bases and J by 0 bases, with 5 bases between the two germline ends. The CDR3 is 14 amino acids. Germline values: CDR1 SGHRS, CDR2 YFSETQ. CDR3 loop: CASSLDPSTDTQYF. As DNA, the CDR3 is TGCGCCAGCAGCTTGGATCCTAGCACAGATACGCAGTATTTT.

This rearrangement joins TRBV7-2 to TRBJ1-2, with 8 bases aligning to TRBD1. The germline V gene has CDR1 SGHTA and CDR2 FQGNSA. The CDR3 is 14 residues long. Trimming at V came to 6 bases and at J to 8 bases, leaving 11 bases not matched to a gene. As DNA, the CDR3 is TGTGCCAGCAGTTCTATGGACAGGGTGTCGGGCTACACCTTC. Translated, it gives CASSSMDRVSGYTF.

This clone was observed a single time. The chain combines TRBV9 with TRBJ1-2; weak D call: TRBD1 (6 bases). Looked up from germline, CDR1 is SGDLS and CDR2 is YYNGEE. V shed 0 bases and J shed 4 bases, with 10 bases lying between them. This CDR3 is 14 amino acids long. The CDR3 sequence is CASSVVVDSYGYTF. CDR3 DNA sequence: TGTGCCAGCAGCGTAGTGGTGGACAGCTATGGCTACACCTTC.

This chain joins TRBV28 and TRBJ1-2; 8 nucleotides match TRBD1. CDR3 size: 15 residues. Looked up from germline, CDR1 is MDHEN and CDR2 is SYDVKM. The V gene end was trimmed by 3 bases and the J gene end by 8 bases; junction bases not matched to a gene: 11. The CDR3 sequence: CASSFRGTGGWGYTF. CDR3 bases: TGTGCCAGCAGTTTTCGCGGTACAGGGGGGTGGGGCTACACCTTC.

The CDR3 here is CASSRGTSGSLYEQYF. The DNA of the CDR3 is TGTGCCAGCAGCCGGGGGACTAGCGGGAGTCTCTACGAGCAGTACTTC. The gene calls are TRBV11-2 and TRBJ2-7, with 14 bases fitting TRBD2. Germline loops: CDR1 SGHAT, CDR2 FQNNGV. This CDR3 comprises 16 residues. V lost 5 bases and J lost 3; bases outside the gene matches: 6.

CDR3 in amino acids: CASSLTMTSADTQYF. CDR3 coding DNA: TGTGCCAGCAGCTTAACAATGACTAGCGCAGATACGCAGTATTTT. The rearrangement links TRBV7-2 to TRBJ2-3; 8 nucleotides align to TRBD2. V was pared by 2 bases and J by 4 bases, with 5 bases of the junction left unmatched. The germline V gene has CDR1 SGHTA and CDR2 FQGNSA. CDR3 length: 15 residues.

The J gene is TRBJ2-1, the V gene TRBV3-1 (or the pseudogene TRBV3-2); 12 bases map to TRBD2. This CDR3 has 18 residues. J gave up 3 bases and V 6 bases, and 12 bases lay outside the gene matches. From germline, CDR1 is LGHDT and CDR2 YNNKEL (reference sequence). The CDR3 is CASRPTSGRNPGYNEQFF. The CDR3 DNA is TGTGCCAGCAGGCCGACTAGCGGGAGAAATCCGGGCTACAATGAGCAGTTCTTC.

This chain uses TRBV24-1 with TRBJ2-7, with 9 bases matching TRBD1. The CDR3 is 15 residues long. After removal of 3 bases from V and 5 bases from J, the junction contained 7 bases not matched to a gene. The germline CDR1 and CDR2 sequences are KGHDR and SFDVKD. The CDR3 protein is CATSDPGTGFDEQYF. The CDR3 DNA follows: TGTGCCACCAGTGATCCCGGGACAGGGTTCGACGAGCAGTACTTC.

V is TRBV6-1 and J is TRBJ2-1; D is perhaps TRBD2 (5 bases). Trimming cost V 0 bases and J 10 bases, with 19 bases left between them. This CDR3 has 16 residues. CDR1 and CDR2 from the germline V gene are MNHNS and SASEGT. In DNA form, the CDR3 reads TGTGCCAGCAGTGAAGCGGAACCCGGCGTGGGCGGGGAGCAGTTCTTC. It specifies CASSEAEPGVGGEQFF.

V gene TRBV6-2 or TRBV6-3 combines with J gene TRBJ2-6; D might be TRBD2 (7 bases). Germline V gene sequence: CDR1 MNHEY, CDR2 SVGEGT. This CDR3 comprises 16 residues. Trimming left V 2 bases short and J 2 bases short, with 10 bases between. Here the CDR3 reads CASSYGGAPGANVLTF. DNA for the CDR3: TGTGCCAGCAGTTACGGGGGGGCCCCTGGGGCCAACGTCCTGACTTTC.

The chain employs TRBV5-4 and TRBJ2-7, with a weak D call TRBD1 (6 bases). V lost 4 bases and J 4 bases, leaving 21 bases between the germline ends. The germline CDR1 and CDR2 sequences are SGHNT and YYREEE (reference sequence). The CDR3 is made up of 16 amino acids. CDR3 coding DNA: TGTGCCAGCAGCACTGGGTCGGACAGCAACCTTTACGAGCAGTACTTC. This encodes CASSTGSDSNLYEQYF.